The rows below give T cell receptor beta chains drawn from one sample of a study of blood T cell repertoires in COVID-19. Here immunoSEQ multiplex PCR was the method, and the copy in TCRdb shows in-frame clones only, minus some. The repertoire holds more than 300,000 clones, around 88% seen once, with about 1.6% in the top ten. Input material: peripheral blood. Every receptor here comes from a woman aged 45-65 years with acute or convalescent COVID-19. Both conserved end residues are part of each CDR3. A D gene is named only where the DNA matches it firmly. Clone size is stated in some rows and not others, as once, few, many or a class when expanded.

CDR3 protein	CDR3 DNA	V gene	J gene	D gene	clone size
CASSDSGTTIYNEQFF	TGTGCCAGCAGTGACTCGGGGACTACCATCTACAATGAGCAGTTCTTC	TRBV6-4	TRBJ2-1	TRBD2	-
CASSRQGLLSPPLHF	TGTGCCAGCAGCAGACAGGGGCTACTATCCCCACCCCTCCACTTT	TRBV5-6	TRBJ1-6	TRBD1	few
CASSPDRVSQYF	TGTGCCAGCAGCCCGGACAGGGTCTCGCAGTACTTC	TRBV7-6	TRBJ2-7	TRBD1	-
CASGFGGGSYNEQFF	TGTGCCAGTGGATTCGGGGGGGGCTCCTACAATGAGCAGTTCTTC	TRBV19	TRBJ2-1	TRBD2	-
CASSQPPVVAGSSYNEQFF	TGCGCCAGCAGCCAACCCCCCGTGGTAGCGGGGTCCTCCTACAATGAGCAGTTCTTC	TRBV4-3	TRBJ2-1	TRBD2	-
CASSFAQGDSAFF	TGTGCCAGCAGCTTCGCACAGGGGGATTCAGCTTTCTTT	TRBV11-3	TRBJ1-1	TRBD1	-
CASIWASGGLSTEAFF	TGTGCCAGTATTTGGGCTTCAGGGGGCCTGAGCACTGAAGCTTTCTTT	TRBV19	TRBJ1-1	TRBD1	-
CASSRQGLPYNEQFF	TGTGCCAGCAGCCGTCAGGGGCTGCCATACAATGAGCAGTTCTTC	TRBV7-9	TRBJ2-1	-	-
CASSQDGGLAGGEQFF	TGTGCCAGCAGCCAAGATGGGGGACTAGCGGGAGGTGAGCAGTTCTTC	TRBV4-2	TRBJ2-1	TRBD2	-
CASSFDGLAGQFF	TGTGCCAGCAGTTTCGATGGACTAGCTGGGCAGTTCTTC	TRBV6-6	TRBJ2-1	TRBD2	-
CASSLEGRSSGNTIYF	TGTGCCAGCAGCTTGGAGGGCAGATCCTCTGGAAACACCATATATTTT	TRBV7-3	TRBJ1-3	-	-
CASRPLAGLYNEQFF	TGCGCCAGCAGACCTCTAGCGGGGCTCTACAATGAGCAGTTCTTC	TRBV5-1	TRBJ2-1	TRBD2	-
CASSPTGLRTEAFF	TGTGCCAGCAGCCCCACAGGGCTTCGCACTGAAGCTTTCTTT	TRBV7-2	TRBJ1-1	-	-
CASSRDRENTGELFF	TGTGCCAGCAGCCGGGACAGGGAAAACACCGGGGAGCTGTTTTTT	TRBV4-2	TRBJ2-2	TRBD1	-
CASSLVRGMGSNEKLFF	TGTGCCAGCAGCTTAGTCAGGGGCATGGGATCTAATGAAAAACTGTTTTTT	TRBV7-2	TRBJ1-4	-	-